This TCR beta chain was found in a study of blood T cell repertoires in COVID-19. Per germline, CDR1 MNHEY and CDR2 SVGAGI. Trimming took 7 bases from V and 6 from J; bases not matched to a gene: 15. The CDR3 length is 15 residues. Data came from immunoSEQ multiplex PCR; TCRdb stores just in-frame clones and leaves some out. The sample records some 180,000 clones, around 80% being singletons. This rearrangement joins TRBV6-5 to TRBJ2-7; 7 nucleotides match TRBD2. The sequenced sample was peripheral blood. The receptor comes from a woman older than 75 with active or convalescent COVID-19. The CDR3 coding sequence is TGTGCCAGCAACTCCCCAGGACTAGAATCGGGCGAGCAGTACTTC. This codes for CASNSPGLESGEQYF.